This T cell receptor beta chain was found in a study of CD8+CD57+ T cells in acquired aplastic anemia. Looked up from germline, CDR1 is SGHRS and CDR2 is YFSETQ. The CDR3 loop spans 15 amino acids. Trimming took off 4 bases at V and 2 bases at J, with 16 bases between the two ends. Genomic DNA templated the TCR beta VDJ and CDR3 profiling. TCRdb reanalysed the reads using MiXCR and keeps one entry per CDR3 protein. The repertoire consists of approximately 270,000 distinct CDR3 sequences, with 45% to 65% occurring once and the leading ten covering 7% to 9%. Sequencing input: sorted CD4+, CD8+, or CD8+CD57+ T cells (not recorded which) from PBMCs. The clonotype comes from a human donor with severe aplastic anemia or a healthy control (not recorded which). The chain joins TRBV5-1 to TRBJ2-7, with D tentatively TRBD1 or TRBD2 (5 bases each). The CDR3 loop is CASSRDPGRAYEQYF. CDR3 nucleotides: TGCGCCAGCAGCAGGGATCCGGGACGGGCCTACGAGCAGTACTTC.